This T cell receptor beta chain was identified during a study of blood T cell repertoires in COVID-19. Germline values: CDR1 LGHDT, CDR2 YNNKEL (reference sequence). There are 19 residues in the CDR3. V was clipped by 0 bases and J by 7 bases; unmatched bases: 18. This table comes from immunoSEQ multiplex PCR, and its TCRdb copy is limited to in-frame clones, with some not included. This table holds hundreds of thousands of clones, about nine tenths found once. The sequence came from a man older than 75 with acute or convalescent COVID-19. The rearrangement joins TRBV3-1 (or the pseudogene TRBV3-2) to TRBJ2-3, with TRBD2 matching over 8 bases. What was sequenced was peripheral blood. The CDR3 nucleotides read TGTGCCAGCAGCCAAGATAGGGCCTTTATAGCGGGGTACCGGTATACGCAGTATTTT. Its protein is CASSQDRAFIAGYRYTQYF.